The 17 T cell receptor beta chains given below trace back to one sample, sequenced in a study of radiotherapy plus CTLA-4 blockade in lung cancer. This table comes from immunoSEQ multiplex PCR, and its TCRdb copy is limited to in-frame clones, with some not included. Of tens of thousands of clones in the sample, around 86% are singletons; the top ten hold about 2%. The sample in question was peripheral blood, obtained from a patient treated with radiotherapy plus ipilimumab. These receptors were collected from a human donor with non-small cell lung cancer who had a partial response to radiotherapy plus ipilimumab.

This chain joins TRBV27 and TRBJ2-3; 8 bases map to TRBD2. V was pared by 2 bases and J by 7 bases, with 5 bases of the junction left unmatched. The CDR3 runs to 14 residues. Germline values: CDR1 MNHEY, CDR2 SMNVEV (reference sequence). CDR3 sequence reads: CASSLILAGHTQYF. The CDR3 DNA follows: TGTGCCAGCAGTTTAATCCTAGCGGGCCATACGCAGTATTTT.

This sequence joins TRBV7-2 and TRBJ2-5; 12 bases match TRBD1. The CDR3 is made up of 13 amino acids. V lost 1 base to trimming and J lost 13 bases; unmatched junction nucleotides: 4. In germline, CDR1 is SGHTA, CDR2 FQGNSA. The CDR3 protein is CASSLGDRGRGYF. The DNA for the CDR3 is TGTGCCAGCAGCTTAGGGGACAGGGGGCGGGGGTACTTC.

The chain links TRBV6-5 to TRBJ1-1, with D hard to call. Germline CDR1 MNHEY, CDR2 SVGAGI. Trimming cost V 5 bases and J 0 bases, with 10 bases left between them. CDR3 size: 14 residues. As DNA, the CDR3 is TGTGCCAGCAGTCCAGGATCCATGAACACTGAAGCTTTCTTT. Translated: CASSPGSMNTEAFF.

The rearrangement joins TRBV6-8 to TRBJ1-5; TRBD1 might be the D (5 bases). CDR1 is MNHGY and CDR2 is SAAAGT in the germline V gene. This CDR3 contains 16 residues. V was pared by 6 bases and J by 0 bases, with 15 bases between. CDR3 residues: CASSSFGGTSNQPQHF. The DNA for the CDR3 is TGTGCCAGCAGCAGCTTCGGCGGGACTAGCAATCAGCCCCAGCATTTT.

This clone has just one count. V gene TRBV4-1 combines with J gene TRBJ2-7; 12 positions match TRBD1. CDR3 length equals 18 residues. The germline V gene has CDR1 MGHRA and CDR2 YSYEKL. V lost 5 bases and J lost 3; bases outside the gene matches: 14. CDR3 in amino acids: CASSDTGSGTGGVYEQYF. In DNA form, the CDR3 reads TGCGCCAGCAGCGATACAGGATCCGGGACAGGGGGCGTCTACGAGCAGTACTTC.

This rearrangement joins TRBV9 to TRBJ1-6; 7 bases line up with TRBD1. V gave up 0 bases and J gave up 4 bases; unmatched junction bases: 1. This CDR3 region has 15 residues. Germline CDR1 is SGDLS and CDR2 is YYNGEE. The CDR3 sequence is CASSVEGQYNSPLHF. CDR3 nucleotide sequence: TGTGCCAGCAGCGTAGAGGGACAGTATAATTCACCCCTCCACTTT.

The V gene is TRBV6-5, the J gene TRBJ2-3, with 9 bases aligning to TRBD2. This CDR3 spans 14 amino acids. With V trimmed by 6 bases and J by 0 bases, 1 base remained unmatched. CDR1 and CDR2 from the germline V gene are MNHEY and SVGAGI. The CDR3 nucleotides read TGTGCCAGCAGCAGCGGGAGGAGCACAGATACGCAGTATTTT. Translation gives CASSSGRSTDTQYF.

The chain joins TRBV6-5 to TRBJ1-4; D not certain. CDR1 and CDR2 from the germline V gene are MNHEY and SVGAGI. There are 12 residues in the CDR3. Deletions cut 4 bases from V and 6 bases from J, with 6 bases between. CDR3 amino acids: CASSLVHEKLFF. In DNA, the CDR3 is TGTGCCAGCAGTTTAGTTCATGAAAAACTGTTTTTT.

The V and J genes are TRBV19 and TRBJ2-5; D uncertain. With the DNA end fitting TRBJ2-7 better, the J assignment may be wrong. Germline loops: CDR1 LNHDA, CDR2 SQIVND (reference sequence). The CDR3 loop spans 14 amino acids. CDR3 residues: CASSIETYSYEQYF. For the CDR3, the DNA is TGTGCCAGTAGTATAGAAACTTATAGCTACGAGCAGTACTTC.

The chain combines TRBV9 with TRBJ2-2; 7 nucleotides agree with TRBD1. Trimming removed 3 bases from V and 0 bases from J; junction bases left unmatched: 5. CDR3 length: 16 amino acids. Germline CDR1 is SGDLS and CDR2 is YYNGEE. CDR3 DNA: TGTGCCAGCAGCGCGACCGGGACAGCGAACACCGGGGAGCTGTTTTTT. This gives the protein CASSATGTANTGELFF.

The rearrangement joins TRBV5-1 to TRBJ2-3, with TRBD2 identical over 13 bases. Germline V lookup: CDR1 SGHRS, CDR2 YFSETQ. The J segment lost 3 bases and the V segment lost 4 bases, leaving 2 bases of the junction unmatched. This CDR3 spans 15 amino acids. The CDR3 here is CASSRTSGRTDTQYF. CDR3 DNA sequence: TGCGCCAGCAGCCGGACTAGCGGGAGAACAGATACGCAGTATTTT.

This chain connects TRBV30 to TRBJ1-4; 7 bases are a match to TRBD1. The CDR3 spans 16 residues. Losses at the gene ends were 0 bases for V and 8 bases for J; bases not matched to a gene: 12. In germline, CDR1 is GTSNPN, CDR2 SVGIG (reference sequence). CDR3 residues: CAWSVSFGRGEEKLFF. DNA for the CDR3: TGTGCCTGGAGTGTGTCGTTCGGCAGGGGGGAGGAAAAACTGTTTTTT.

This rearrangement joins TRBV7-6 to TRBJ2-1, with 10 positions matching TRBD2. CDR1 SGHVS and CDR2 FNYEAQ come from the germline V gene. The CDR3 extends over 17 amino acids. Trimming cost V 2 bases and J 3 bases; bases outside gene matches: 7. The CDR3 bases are TGTGCCAGCAGCTTAAGGGCTAGCGGGAGCATCTACAATGAGCAGTTCTTC. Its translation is CASSLRASGSIYNEQFF.

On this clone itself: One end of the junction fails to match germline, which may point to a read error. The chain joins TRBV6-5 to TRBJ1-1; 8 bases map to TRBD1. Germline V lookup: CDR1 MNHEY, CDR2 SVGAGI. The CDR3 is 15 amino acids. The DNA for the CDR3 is TGTGCCAGCAGTTTACCGGGACAGGAGAACGCTGAAGCTTTCTTT. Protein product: CASSLPGQENAEAFF.

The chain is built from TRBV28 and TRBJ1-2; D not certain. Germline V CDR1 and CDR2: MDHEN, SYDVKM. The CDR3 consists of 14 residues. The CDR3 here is CVIGGIAANYGYTF. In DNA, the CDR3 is TGTGTCATAGGCGGGATCGCAGCTAACTATGGCTACACCTTC.

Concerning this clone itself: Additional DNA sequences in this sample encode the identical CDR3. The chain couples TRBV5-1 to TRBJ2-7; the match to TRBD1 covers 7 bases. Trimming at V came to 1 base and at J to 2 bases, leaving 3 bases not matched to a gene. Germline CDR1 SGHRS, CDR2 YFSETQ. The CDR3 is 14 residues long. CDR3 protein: CASSLRQGPYEQYF. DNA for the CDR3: TGCGCCAGCAGCTTGAGACAGGGTCCCTACGAGCAGTACTTC.

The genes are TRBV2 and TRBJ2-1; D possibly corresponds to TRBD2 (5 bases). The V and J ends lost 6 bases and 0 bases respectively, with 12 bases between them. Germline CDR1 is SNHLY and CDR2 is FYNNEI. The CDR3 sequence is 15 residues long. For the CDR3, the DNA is TGTGCCAGCAGAGGGCGGAGGAGCTCCTACAATGAGCAGTTCTTC. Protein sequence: CASRGRRSSYNEQFF. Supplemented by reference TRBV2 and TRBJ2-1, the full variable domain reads EPEVTQTPSHQVTQMGQEVILRCVPISNHLYFYWYRQILGQKVEFLVSFYNNEISEKSEIFDDQFSVERPDGSNFTLKIRSTKLEDSAMYFCASRGRRSSYNEQFFGPGTRLTVL.